This T cell receptor (beta chain) is from a study of blood T cells in healthy people across ages. Regarding the study as a whole: Versus aged donors, long-lived donors had higher diversity and more naive CD4+ cells.

Primed by a sample-barcoded 5' primer and a J-beta primer mix, a second PCR proceeded for roughly 6 to 12 cycles. Sequencing recovered at least 3 million CDR3-containing paired-end reads from each sample. One entry per CDR3 protein, called by TCRdb with MiXCR from the 5' RACE reads. Altogether around 650,000 distinct CDR3 sequences are present, approximately 31% being singletons, with the ten largest covering 15%. With 5 bases clipped from V and 4 bases from J, the junction kept 5 bases outside the gene matches. The CDR3 is 15 residues long. CDR1 is SGHRS and CDR2 is YFSETQ in the germline V gene. Comment on this clonotype: The target antigen is unknown.

This chain links TRBV5-1 with TRBJ2-2; 10 nucleotides align to TRBD2. Specimen: blood. The receptor was isolated from a woman of 80 years or more in good health. The CDR3 bases are TGCGCCAGCAGTCGAGCGGGGGGGACCACCGGGGAGCTGTTTTTT. Protein sequence: CASSRAGGTTGELFF.